This T cell receptor (beta chain) was retrieved from a study of cytomegalovirus exposure and HLA in healthy donors. CDR1 MNHEY and CDR2 SMNVEV come from the germline V gene (reference sequence). This CDR3 contains 14 residues. V lost 3 bases and J lost 2, with 11 bases in between. This cohort consisted of healthy bone marrow donors. The PCR used 60 Vbeta and 13 Jbeta primers. Here immunoSEQ multiplex PCR was the method, and the copy in TCRdb shows in-frame clones only, minus some. The repertoire holds roughly 90,000 clones, with about 81% as singletons. Turning to this clone: The antigen remains undetermined.

The study's findings and limits: Specificity of three CMV-associated chains for CMV antigens was verified in vitro. Differences between HLA loci emerged in a later analysis of TCR association rates, with DRB1 most and HLA-C fewest.

This chain joins TRBV27 and TRBJ2-7; no firm D call. The TCR sequence derives from a man aged 18 to 30 in good health and CMV-seronegative. The sample comprised PBMCs. DNA of the CDR3: TGTGCCAGCAGTTTGACTCAAAGGCCCTACGAGCAGTACTTC. As protein: CASSLTQRPYEQYF.